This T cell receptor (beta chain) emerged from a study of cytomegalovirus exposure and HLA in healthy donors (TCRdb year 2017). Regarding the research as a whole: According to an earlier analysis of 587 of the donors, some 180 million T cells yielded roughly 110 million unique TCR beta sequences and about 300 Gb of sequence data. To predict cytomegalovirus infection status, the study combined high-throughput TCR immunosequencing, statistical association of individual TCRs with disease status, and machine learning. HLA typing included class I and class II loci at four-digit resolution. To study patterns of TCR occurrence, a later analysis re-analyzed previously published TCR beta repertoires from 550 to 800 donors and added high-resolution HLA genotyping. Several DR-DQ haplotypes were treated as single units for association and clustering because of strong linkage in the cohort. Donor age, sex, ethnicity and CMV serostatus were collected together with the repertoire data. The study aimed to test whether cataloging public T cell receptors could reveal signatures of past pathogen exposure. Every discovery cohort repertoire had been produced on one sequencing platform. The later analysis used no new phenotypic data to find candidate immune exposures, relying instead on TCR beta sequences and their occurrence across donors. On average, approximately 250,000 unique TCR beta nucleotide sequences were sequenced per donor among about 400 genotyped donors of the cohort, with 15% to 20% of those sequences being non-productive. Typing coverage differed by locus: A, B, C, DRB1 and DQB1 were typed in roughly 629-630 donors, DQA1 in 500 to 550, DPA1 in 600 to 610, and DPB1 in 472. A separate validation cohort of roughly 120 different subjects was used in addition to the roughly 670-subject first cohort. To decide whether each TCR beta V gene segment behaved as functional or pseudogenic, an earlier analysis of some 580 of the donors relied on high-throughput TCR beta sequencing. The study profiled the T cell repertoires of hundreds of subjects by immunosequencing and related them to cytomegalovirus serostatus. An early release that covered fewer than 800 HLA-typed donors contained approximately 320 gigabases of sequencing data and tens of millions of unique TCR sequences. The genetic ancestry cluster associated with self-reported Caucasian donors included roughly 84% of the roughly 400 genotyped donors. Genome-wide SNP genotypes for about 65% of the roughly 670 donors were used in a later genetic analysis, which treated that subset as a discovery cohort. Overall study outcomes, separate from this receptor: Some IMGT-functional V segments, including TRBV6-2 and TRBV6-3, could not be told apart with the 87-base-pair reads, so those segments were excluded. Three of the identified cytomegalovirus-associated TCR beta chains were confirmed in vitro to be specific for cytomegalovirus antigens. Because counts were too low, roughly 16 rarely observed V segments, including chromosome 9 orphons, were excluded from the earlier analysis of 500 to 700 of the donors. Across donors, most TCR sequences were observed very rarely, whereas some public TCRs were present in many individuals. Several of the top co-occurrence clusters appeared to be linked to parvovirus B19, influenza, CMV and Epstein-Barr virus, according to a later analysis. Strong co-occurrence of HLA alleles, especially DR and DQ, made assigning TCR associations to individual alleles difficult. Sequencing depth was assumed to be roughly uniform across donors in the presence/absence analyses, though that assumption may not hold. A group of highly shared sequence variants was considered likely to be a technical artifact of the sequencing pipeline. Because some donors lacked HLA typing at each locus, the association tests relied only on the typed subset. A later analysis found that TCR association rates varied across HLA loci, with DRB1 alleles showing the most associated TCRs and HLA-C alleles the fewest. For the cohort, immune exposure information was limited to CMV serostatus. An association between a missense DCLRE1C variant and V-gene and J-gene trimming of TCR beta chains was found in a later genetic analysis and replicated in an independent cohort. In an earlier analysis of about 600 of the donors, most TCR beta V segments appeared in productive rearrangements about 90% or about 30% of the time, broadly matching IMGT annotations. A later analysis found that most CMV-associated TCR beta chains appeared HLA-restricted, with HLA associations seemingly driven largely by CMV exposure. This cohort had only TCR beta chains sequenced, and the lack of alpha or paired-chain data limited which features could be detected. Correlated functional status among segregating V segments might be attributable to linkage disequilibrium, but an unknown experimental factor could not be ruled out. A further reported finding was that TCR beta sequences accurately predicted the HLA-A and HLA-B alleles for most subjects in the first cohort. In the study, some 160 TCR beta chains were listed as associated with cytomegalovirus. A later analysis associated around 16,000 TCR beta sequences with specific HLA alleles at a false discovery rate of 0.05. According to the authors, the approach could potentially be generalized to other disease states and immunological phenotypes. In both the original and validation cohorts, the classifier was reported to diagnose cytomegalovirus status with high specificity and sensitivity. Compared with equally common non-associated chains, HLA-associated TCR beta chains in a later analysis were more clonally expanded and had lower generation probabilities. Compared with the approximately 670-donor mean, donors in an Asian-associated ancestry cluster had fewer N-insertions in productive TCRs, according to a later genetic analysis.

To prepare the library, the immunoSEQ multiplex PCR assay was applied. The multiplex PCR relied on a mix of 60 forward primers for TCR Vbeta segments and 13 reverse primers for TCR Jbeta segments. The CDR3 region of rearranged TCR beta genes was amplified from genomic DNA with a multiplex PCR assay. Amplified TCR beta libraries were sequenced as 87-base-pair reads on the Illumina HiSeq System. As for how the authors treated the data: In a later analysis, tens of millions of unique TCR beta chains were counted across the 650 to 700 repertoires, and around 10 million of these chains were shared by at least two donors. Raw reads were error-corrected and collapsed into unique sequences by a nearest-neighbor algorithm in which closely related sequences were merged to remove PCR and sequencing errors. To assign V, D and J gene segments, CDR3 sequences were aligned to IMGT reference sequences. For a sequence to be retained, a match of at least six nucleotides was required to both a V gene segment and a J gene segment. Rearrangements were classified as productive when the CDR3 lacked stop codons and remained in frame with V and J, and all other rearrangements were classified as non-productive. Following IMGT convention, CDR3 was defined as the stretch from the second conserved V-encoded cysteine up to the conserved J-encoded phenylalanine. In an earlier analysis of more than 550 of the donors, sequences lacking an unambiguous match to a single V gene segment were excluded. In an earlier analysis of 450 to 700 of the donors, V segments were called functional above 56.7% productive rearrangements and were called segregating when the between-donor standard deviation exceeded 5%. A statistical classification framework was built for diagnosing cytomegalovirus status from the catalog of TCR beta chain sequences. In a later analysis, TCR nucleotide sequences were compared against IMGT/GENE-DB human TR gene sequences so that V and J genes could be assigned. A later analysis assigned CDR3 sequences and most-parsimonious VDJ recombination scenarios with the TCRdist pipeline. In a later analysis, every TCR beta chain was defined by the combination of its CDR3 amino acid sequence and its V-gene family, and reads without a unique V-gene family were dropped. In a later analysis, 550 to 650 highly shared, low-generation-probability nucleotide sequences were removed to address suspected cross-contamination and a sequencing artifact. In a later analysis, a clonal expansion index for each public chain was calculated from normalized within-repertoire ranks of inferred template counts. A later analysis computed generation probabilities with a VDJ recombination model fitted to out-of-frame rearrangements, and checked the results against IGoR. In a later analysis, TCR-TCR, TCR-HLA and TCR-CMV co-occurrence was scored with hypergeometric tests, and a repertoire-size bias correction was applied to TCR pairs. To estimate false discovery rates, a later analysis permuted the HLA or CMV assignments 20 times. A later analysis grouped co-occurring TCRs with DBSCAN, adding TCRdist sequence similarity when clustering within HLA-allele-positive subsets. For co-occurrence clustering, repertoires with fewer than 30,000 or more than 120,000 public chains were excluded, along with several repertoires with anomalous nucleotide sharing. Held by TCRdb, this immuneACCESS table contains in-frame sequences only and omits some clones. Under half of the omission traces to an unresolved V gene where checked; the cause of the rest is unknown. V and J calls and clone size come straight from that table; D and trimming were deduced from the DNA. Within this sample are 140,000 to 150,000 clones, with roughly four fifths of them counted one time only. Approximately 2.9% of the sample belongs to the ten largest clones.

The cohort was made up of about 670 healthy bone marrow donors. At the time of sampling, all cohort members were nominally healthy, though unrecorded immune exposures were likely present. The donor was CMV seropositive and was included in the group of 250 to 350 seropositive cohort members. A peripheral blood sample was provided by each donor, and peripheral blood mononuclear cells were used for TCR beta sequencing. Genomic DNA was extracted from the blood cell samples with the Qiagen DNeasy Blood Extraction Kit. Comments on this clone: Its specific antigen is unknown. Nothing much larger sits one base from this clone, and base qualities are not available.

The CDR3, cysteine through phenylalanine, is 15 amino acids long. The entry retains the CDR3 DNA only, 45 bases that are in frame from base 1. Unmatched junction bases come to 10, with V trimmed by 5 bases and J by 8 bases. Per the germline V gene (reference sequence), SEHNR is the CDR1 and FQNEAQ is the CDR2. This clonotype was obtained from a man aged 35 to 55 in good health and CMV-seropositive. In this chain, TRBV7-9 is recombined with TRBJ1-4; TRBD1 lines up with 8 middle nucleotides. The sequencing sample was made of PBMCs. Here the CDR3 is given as CASSPSTGEFEKLFF. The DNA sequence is TGTGCCAGCAGCCCCTCGACAGGGGAGTTCGAAAAACTGTTTTTT. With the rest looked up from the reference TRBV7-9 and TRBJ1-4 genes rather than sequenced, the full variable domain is DTGVSQNPRHKITKRGQNVTFRCDPISEHNRLYWYRQTLGQGPEFLTYFQNEAQLEKSRLLSDRFSAERPKGSFSTLEIQRTEQGDSAMYLCASSPSTGEFEKLFFGSGTQLSVL.